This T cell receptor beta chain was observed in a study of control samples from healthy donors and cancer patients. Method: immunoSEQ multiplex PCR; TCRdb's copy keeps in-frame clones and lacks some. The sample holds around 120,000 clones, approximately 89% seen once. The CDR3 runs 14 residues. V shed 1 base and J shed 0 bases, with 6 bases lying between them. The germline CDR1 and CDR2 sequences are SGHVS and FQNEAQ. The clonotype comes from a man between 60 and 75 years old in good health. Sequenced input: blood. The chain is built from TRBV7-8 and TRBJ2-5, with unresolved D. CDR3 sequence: CASSLGPNQETQYF. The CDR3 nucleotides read TGTGCCAGCAGCTTAGGGCCGAACCAAGAGACCCAGTACTTC.